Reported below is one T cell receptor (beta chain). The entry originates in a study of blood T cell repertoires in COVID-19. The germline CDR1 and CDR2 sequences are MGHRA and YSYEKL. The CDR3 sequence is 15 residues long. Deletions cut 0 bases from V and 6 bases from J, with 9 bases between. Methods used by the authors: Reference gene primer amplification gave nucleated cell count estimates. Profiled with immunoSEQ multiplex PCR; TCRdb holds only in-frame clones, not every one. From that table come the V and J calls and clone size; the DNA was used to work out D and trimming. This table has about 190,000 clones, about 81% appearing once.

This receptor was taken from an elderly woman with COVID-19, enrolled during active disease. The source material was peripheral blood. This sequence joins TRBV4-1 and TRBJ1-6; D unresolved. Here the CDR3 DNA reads TGCGCCAGCAGCCAAGAAATCGGACTTAATTCACCCCTCCACTTT. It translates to CASSQEIGLNSPLHF.